The clone carrying this T cell receptor (beta chain) was found a few times. Its antigen is unidentified. This CDR3 is 14 amino acids long. The V end lost 9 bases, the J end lost 7 bases, and 22 bases lay between the germline ends. CDR1 is MNHEY, CDR2 SMNVEV, per germline (reference sequence). TCRdb re-derived calls from the reads in MiXCR, one entry per CDR3 protein. Of hundreds of thousands of distinct CDR3 sequences listed, roughly 30% are singletons. The sample originates from a study of T cell repertoires in cytomegalovirus infection. For the study at large: CMV epitopes in the study were HLA-C-restricted (recently identified) and HLA-B-restricted (well studied).

Study results and caveats: HLA-C-restricted CMV clonotypes gave the most frequent clonotype in two of eight donors.

The sample was cultured CD8+ T cells from PBMCs, taken from culture after CMV antigen stimulation. The receptor was isolated from a human donor in good health (CMV status not recorded). Some clones in this sample may be carry-over from other donors' samples. The chain uses TRBV27 and TRBJ2-7; D is unclear. The CDR3 region has the DNA TGTGCCAGTTCCGGGTCCCCCATCGGATATGAGCAGTACTTC. This sequence encodes CASSGSPIGYEQYF.